This T cell receptor (beta chain) was identified in a study of shared clonotypes between healthy human individuals. This CDR3 is 14 amino acids long. Germline lookup yields CDR1 SGHTA and CDR2 FQGNSA. V was clipped by 2 bases and J by 3 bases; unmatched bases: 3. The material for each subset, its genomic DNA, was split evenly across several immunoSEQ plates. Original processing notes: Filtering differed because ImmunoSEQ produced junction-only sequences that carried no quality scores. Clones were sequenced by immunoSEQ multiplex PCR, and TCRdb holds only the in-frame ones, with some missing. V and J calls and clone size are copied from that table; D and trimming were computed from the DNA. The table lists around 500,000 clones, 81% of them singletons. On this clone itself: This likely stems from a read error, as it lies one base from a far larger clone.

J is TRBJ1-2 and V is TRBV7-2, with 7 bases matching TRBD1. Sequenced: PBMCs. This TCR came from a woman aged 35 to 49 in good health. Some clones in this sample may be carry-over from other donors' samples. CDR3 sequence (DNA): TGTGCCAGCAGCTTATTCACAGGGGACTATGGCTACACCTTC. It yields the protein CASSLFTGDYGYTF.